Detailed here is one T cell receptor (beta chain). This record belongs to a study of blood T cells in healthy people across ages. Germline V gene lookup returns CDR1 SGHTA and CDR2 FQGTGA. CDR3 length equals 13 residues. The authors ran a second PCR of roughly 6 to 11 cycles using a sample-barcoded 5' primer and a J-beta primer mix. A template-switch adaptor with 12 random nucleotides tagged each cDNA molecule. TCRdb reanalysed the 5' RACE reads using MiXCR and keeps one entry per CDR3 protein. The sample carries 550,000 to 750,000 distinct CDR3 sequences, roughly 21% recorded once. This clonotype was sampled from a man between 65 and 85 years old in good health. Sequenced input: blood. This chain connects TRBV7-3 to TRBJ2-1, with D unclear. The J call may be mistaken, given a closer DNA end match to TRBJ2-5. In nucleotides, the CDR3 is TGTGCCAGCAGCGCTTCAGGTGGGGAGACCCAGTACTTC. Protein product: CASSASGGETQYF.